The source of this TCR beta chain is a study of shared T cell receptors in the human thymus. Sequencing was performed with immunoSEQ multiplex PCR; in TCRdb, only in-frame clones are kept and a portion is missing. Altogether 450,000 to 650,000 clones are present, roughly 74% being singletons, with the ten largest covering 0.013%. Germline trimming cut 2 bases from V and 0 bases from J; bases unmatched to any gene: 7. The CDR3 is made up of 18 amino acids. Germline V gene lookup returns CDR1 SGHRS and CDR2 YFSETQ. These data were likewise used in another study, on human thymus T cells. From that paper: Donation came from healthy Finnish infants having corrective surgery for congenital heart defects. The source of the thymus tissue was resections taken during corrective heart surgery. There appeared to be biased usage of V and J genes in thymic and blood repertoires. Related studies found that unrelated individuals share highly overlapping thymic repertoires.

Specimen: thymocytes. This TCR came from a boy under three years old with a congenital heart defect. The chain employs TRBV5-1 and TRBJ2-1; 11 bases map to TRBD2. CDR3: CASSFPGLAESSYNEQFF. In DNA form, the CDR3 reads TGCGCCAGCAGCTTCCCGGGACTAGCGGAGAGCTCCTACAATGAGCAGTTCTTC.